The clone carrying this TCR beta chain was detected ten times or more. This entry is derived from a study of T cells in Graves' hyperthyroidism and ophthalmopathy. Regions amplified from RNA transcripts were the TCR beta CDR3 regions. First-round RT-PCR targeting the TCR CDR3 was performed with the HTBI primer set. TCRdb reprocessed the multiplex PCR reads with MiXCR, giving one entry per CDR3 protein. This sample carries 27,000 or so distinct CDR3 sequences, under 55% of them seen once, and the ten largest clones take 10% to 13%. From germline, CDR1 is PRHDT and CDR2 FYEKMQ (reference sequence). V was pared by 4 bases and J by 7 bases, with 10 bases between. There are 12 residues in the CDR3.

The chain employs TRBV13 and TRBJ1-2; D remains ambiguous. Sequencing was carried out using blood. The sequence was collected from a woman in her 30s with Graves' hyperthyroidism. CDR3 nucleotide sequence: TGTGCCAGCAGCTCCAGTCGGGCTGGCTACACCTTC. This gives the protein CASSSSRAGYTF.